These T cell receptor beta chains were read from a single sample in a study of cytomegalovirus exposure and HLA in healthy donors. Method: immunoSEQ multiplex PCR; TCRdb's copy keeps in-frame clones and lacks some. The sample has roughly 100,000 clones; about 83% are singletons. The sequencing sample was made of PBMCs. The source of these receptors is a woman aged 18-35 years in good health and CMV-seropositive. CDR3s include the opening cysteine and the closing phenylalanine or tryptophan. The D gene is left open where the match is weak. Part of the rows lack a size; the others show once, few, many or a class for expanded clones.

J: TRBJ2-7; D: NA; V: TRBV20-1; size: NA; CDR3: CSARSSGEQYF; DNA: TGCAGTGCTAGAAGTTCCGGCGAGCAGTACTTC
J: TRBJ2-1; D: NA; V: TRBV30; size: NA; CDR3: CAWSVSSAYNEQFF; DNA: TGTGCCTGGAGTGTGTCTAGCGCGTACAATGAGCAGTTCTTC
J: TRBJ1-5; D: NA; V: TRBV27; size: NA; CDR3: CASKLQGFSNQPQHF; DNA: TGTGCCAGCAAGCTACAGGGATTTAGCAATCAGCCCCAGCATTTT
J: TRBJ2-1; D: TRBD1; V: TRBV7-9; size: NA; CDR3: CASSLVGDRGNEQFF; DNA: TGTGCCAGCAGCTTAGTGGGGGACAGGGGGAATGAGCAGTTCTTC
J: TRBJ2-5; D: TRBD2; V: TRBV7-3; size: once; CDR3: CASSFWGGETQYF; DNA: TGTGCCAGCAGCTTTTGGGGAGGGGAGACCCAGTACTTC
J: TRBJ2-7; D: NA; V: TRBV10-1; size: NA; CDR3: CASSESGLGTYEQYF; DNA: TGCGCCAGCAGTGAGTCAGGACTGGGTACCTACGAGCAGTACTTC
J: TRBJ1-5; D: TRBD1; V: TRBV28; size: NA; CDR3: CASSLRGQALQPQHF; DNA: TGTGCCAGCAGTTTAAGGGGACAGGCCTTGCAGCCCCAGCATTTT
J: TRBJ2-7; D: NA; V: TRBV15; size: NA; CDR3: CATSRVPGVYEQYF; DNA: TGTGCCACCAGCAGAGTTCCCGGGGTCTACGAGCAGTACTTC
J: TRBJ1-2; D: NA; V: TRBV5-4; size: NA; CDR3: CASSLGQGLLYGYTF; DNA: TGTGCCAGCAGCTTGGGGCAGGGGCTCCTCTATGGCTACACCTTC
J: TRBJ2-6; D: NA; V: TRBV6-5; size: NA; CDR3: CASSYGPRGGANVLTF; DNA: TGTGCCAGCAGTTACGGTCCTCGAGGCGGGGCCAACGTCCTGACTTTC
J: TRBJ1-1; D: NA; V: TRBV28; size: once; CDR3: CASSLVHITGNTEAFF; DNA: TGTGCCAGCAGTTTAGTACACATAACGGGGAACACTGAAGCTTTCTTT
J: TRBJ2-3; D: NA; V: TRBV5-1; size: NA; CDR3: CASSLGAGRDTQYF; DNA: TGCGCCAGCAGCTTGGGCGCCGGGAGAGATACGCAGTATTTT
J: TRBJ2-1; D: TRBD2; V: TRBV9; size: NA; CDR3: CASSEGLAGYNEQFF; DNA: TGTGCCAGCAGCGAAGGACTAGCGGGATACAATGAGCAGTTCTTC
J: TRBJ1-2; D: TRBD1; V: TRBV4-2; size: NA; CDR3: CASSPLQTGDYGYTF; DNA: TGTGCCAGCAGCCCCCTCCAGACAGGGGACTATGGCTACACCTTC
J: TRBJ2-7; D: TRBD1; V: TRBV11-2; size: NA; CDR3: CASSFLTGGSYEQYF; DNA: TGTGCCAGCAGCTTTTTGACAGGGGGTTCCTACGAGCAGTACTTC
J: TRBJ2-7; D: TRBD1; V: TRBV6-1; size: NA; CDR3: CASSEGQGAGYEQYF; DNA: TGTGCCAGCAGTGAAGGGCAGGGGGCAGGCTACGAGCAGTACTTC
J: TRBJ1-2; D: TRBD1; V: TRBV6-5; size: NA; CDR3: CASSYGNRGGYGYTF; DNA: TGTGCCAGCAGTTACGGGAACAGGGGTGGCTATGGCTACACCTTC
J: TRBJ1-1; D: NA; V: TRBV21-1; size: NA; CDR3: CASSKGRDRRVEGDTEAFF; DNA: TGTGCCAGCAGCAAAGGAAGGGACAGGAGGGTCGAAGGGGACACTGAAGCTTTCTTT
J: TRBJ2-1; D: NA; V: TRBV6-1; size: NA; CDR3: CASSEGWSDEQFF; DNA: TGTGCCAGCAGTGAAGGGTGGAGCGACGAGCAGTTCTTC
J: TRBJ1-2; D: NA; V: TRBV27; size: NA; CDR3: CASSLSIGHIYGYTF; DNA: TGTGCCAGCAGTTTATCGATTGGGCATATCTATGGCTACACCTTC
J: TRBJ1-4; D: NA; V: TRBV5-1; size: NA; CDR3: CASSLRGYGEKLFF; DNA: TGCGCCAGCAGCTTGCGAGGATATGGTGAAAAACTGTTTTTT
J: TRBJ2-1; D: NA; V: TRBV19; size: NA; CDR3: CASSTVVAYNEQFF; DNA: TGTGCCAGTAGTACAGTAGTAGCGTACAATGAGCAGTTCTTC
J: TRBJ2-3; D: NA; V: TRBV23-1; size: once; CDR3: CATLRSGKYF; DNA: TGCGCCACCCTCAGGTCGGGGAAGTATTTT
J: TRBJ2-1; D: TRBD1; V: TRBV5-1; size: NA; CDR3: CASSLGLGQGANEQFF; DNA: TGCGCCAGCAGCTTGGGCTTGGGACAGGGGGCCAATGAGCAGTTCTTC
J: TRBJ2-7; D: NA; V: TRBV21-1; size: NA; CDR3: CASSKVSGGTYEQYF; DNA: TGTGCCAGCAGCAAAGTTAGCGGGGGGACCTACGAGCAGTACTTC
J: TRBJ2-7; D: TRBD1; V: TRBV7-9; size: NA; CDR3: CASSSKVRQGGYEQYF; DNA: TGTGCCAGCAGCTCTAAAGTAAGACAGGGTGGCTACGAGCAGTACTTC
J: TRBJ2-7; D: TRBD1; V: TRBV18; size: NA; CDR3: CASSRDRAYPYEQYF; DNA: TGTGCCAGCTCACGGGACAGGGCGTATCCCTACGAGCAGTACTTC
J: TRBJ2-5; D: NA; V: TRBV14; size: NA; CDR3: CASSQGLAWETQYF; DNA: TGTGCCAGCAGCCAAGGACTGGCTTGGGAGACCCAGTACTTC
J: TRBJ2-7; D: TRBD2; V: TRBV7-9; size: NA; CDR3: CASSPGLAGDEQYF; DNA: TGTGCCAGCAGCCCGGGACTAGCGGGAGACGAGCAGTACTTC
J: TRBJ2-1; D: NA; V: TRBV7-8; size: once; CDR3: CASSLSGGRNEQFF; DNA: TGTGCCAGCAGCTTAAGTGGAGGGAGGAATGAGCAGTTCTTC
J: TRBJ1-2; D: NA; V: TRBV9; size: NA; CDR3: CASSVDTGSYGYTF; DNA: TGTGCCAGCAGCGTAGACACAGGCTCCTATGGCTACACCTTC
J: TRBJ1-5; D: NA; V: TRBV27; size: NA; CDR3: CASSFLAGKGQPQHF; DNA: NA
J: TRBJ1-5; D: NA; V: TRBV4-1; size: NA; CDR3: CASSLRDWSNQPQHF; DNA: TGCGCCAGCAGCCTTCGGGACTGGAGCAATCAGCCCCAGCATTTT
J: TRBJ1-4; D: NA; V: TRBV7-9; size: NA; CDR3: CASSERPGSTNEKLFF; DNA: TGTGCCAGCAGCGAGAGACCAGGGTCAACTAATGAAAAACTGTTTTTT
J: TRBJ2-6; D: TRBD1; V: TRBV25-1; size: once; CDR3: CASSETGSGANVLTF; DNA: TGTGCCAGCAGTGAGACAGGGTCTGGGGCCAACGTCCTGACTTTC
J: TRBJ2-5; D: NA; V: TRBV5-1; size: NA; CDR3: CASSFSGQRYQETQYF; DNA: TGCGCCAGCAGCTTTTCCGGACAGAGGTACCAAGAGACCCAGTACTTC
J: TRBJ2-2; D: TRBD2; V: TRBV15; size: NA; CDR3: CATSRGGGTRRTGELFF; DNA: TGTGCCACCAGCAGAGGGGGAGGGACTAGACGAACCGGGGAGCTGTTTTTT
J: TRBJ1-6; D: NA; V: TRBV10-2; size: NA; CDR3: CASSDYNSPLHF; DNA: TGCGCCAGCAGTGACTATAATTCCCCCCTCCACTTT
J: TRBJ2-2; D: TRBD1; V: TRBV6-4; size: NA; CDR3: CASSDSTDRGDTGELFF; DNA: TGTGCCAGCAGTGACTCGACGGACAGGGGCGACACCGGGGAGCTGTTTTTT
J: TRBJ2-5; D: TRBD2; V: TRBV28; size: NA; CDR3: CASSRTSGRTETQYF; DNA: TGTGCCAGCAGTAGGACTAGCGGGAGGACGGAGACCCAGTACTTC
J: TRBJ2-5; D: NA; V: TRBV2; size: NA; CDR3: CASIDSTIQETQYF; DNA: TGTGCCAGCATCGACAGCACAATCCAAGAGACCCAGTACTTC
J: TRBJ2-7; D: NA; V: TRBV6-5; size: NA; CDR3: CVTTGTYEQYF; DNA: TGTGTCACCACGGGGACCTACGAGCAGTACTTC
J: TRBJ1-4; D: NA; V: TRBV5-4; size: few; CDR3: CASSSTGNEKLFF; DNA: TGTGCCAGCAGCTCTACGGGGAATGAAAAACTGTTTTTT
J: TRBJ2-7; D: TRBD2; V: TRBV27; size: NA; CDR3: CASSWASGSYEQYF; DNA: TGTGCCAGCAGCTGGGCTAGCGGGAGCTACGAGCAGTACTTC
J: TRBJ1-4; D: NA; V: TRBV4-1; size: NA; CDR3: CASSQVAGLGAREKLFF; DNA: TGCGCCAGCAGCCAAGTTGCCGGATTGGGGGCGCGTGAAAAACTGTTTTTT
J: TRBJ1-2; D: NA; V: TRBV5-4; size: few; CDR3: CASSTDSHHGYTF; DNA: TGTGCCAGCAGCACTGACAGTCATCATGGCTACACCTTC
J: TRBJ2-7; D: TRBD2; V: TRBV28; size: NA; CDR3: CASSLDRLAGPYEQYF; DNA: TGTGCCAGCAGTTTAGATCGACTAGCGGGACCCTACGAGCAGTACTTC
J: TRBJ1-1; D: TRBD1; V: TRBV29-1; size: few; CDR3: CRGQYRGEAFF; DNA: TGCAGGGGGCAATACAGGGGTGAAGCTTTCTTT
J: TRBJ2-1; D: TRBD2; V: TRBV7-2; size: few; CDR3: CASSLAVRLAGGTDEQFF; DNA: TGTGCCAGCAGCTTAGCGGTACGACTAGCGGGGGGGACGGATGAGCAGTTCTTC
J: TRBJ1-6; D: NA; V: TRBV15; size: few; CDR3: CATSTQVSNSPLHF; DNA: TGTGCCACCAGCACACAGGTGTCAAATTCACCCCTCCACTTT
J: TRBJ2-3; D: TRBD1; V: TRBV6-5; size: NA; CDR3: CASSLTGGRFDTQYF; DNA: TGTGCCAGCAGTCTAACAGGGGGCAGGTTCGATACGCAGTATTTT
J: TRBJ1-3; D: NA; V: TRBV4-1; size: NA; CDR3: CASSQDPNSGNTIYF; DNA: TGCGCCAGCAGCCAAGATCCCAACTCTGGAAACACCATATATTTT
J: TRBJ1-2; D: NA; V: TRBV11-2; size: NA; CDR3: CASSLGAYGYTF; DNA: TGTGCCAGCAGCTTAGGGGCCTATGGCTACACCTTC
J: TRBJ2-1; D: TRBD2; V: TRBV7-7; size: NA; CDR3: CASSRDYNNEQFF; DNA: TGTGCTAGCAGCCGGGACTACAACAATGAGCAGTTCTTC
J: TRBJ1-4; D: NA; V: TRBV4-1; size: NA; CDR3: CASSSVGHRNEKLFF; DNA: TGCGCCAGCAGCTCGGTGGGACACCGGAATGAAAAACTGTTTTTT
J: TRBJ2-3; D: TRBD1; V: TRBV29-1; size: NA; CDR3: CSVGETGFQYF; DNA: TGCAGCGTTGGAGAGACAGGGTTCCAGTATTTT